The 25 T cell receptor beta chains in this list originate from one sample, sequenced in a study of blood T cell repertoires in COVID-19 (dated by TCRdb to 2020 to 2021). Receptors were amplified or captured by the immunoSEQ multiplex PCR assay. TCRdb re-hosts the immuneACCESS table, in-frame sequences only. Its copies lack some clones; in the studies checked, an unresolved V gene accounts for under half of them, and the cause for the rest is not known. The sample table records about 170,000 clones; approximately 82% of these occur just once. The ten biggest clones cover 3.6% of the sample. Sequences were obtained from PBMCs or T cells enriched from blood (not recorded which). These receptors all come from a woman in her fifties or sixties in a cohort exposed to, infected with or recovered from COVID-19 (not recorded which).

Written as DNA, the CDR3 is TGTGCCAGCAGCCAAGAGAGTGGGATAGCGGGAGGGAATGAGCAGTTCTTC. Protein: CASSQESGIAGGNEQFF. This chain joins TRBV4-2 and TRBJ2-1; 11 nucleotides match TRBD2. The CDR3 spans 17 residues. The V and J ends lost 0 bases and 7 bases, in that order; junction bases with no gene match: 8. The V gene's germline CDR1 is LGHNA and CDR2 YNFKEQ.

This rearrangement joins TRBV28 to TRBJ2-7; the match to TRBD1 covers 9 bases. The ends lost 6 bases at V and 6 bases at J; junction bases unmatched: 9. The CDR3 is 14 residues long. The germline gives CDR1 MDHEN, CDR2 SYDVKM. In DNA, the CDR3 is TGTGCCAGCAGGACCGGGACAGGGATAGGCGAGCAGTACTTC. It codes for CASRTGTGIGEQYF.

CDR3 in amino acids: CASTPFRETSYNEQFF. CDR3 sequence (DNA): TGTGCCAGCACCCCCTTTCGGGAAACTAGTTACAATGAGCAGTTCTTC. The chain recombines TRBV27 with TRBJ2-1; tentative D call: TRBD2 (5 bases). There are 16 residues in the CDR3. Trimming left V 7 bases short and J 4 bases short, with 20 bases between. Per germline, CDR1 MNHEY and CDR2 SMNVEV (reference sequence).

The chain has TRBV10-3 and TRBJ2-3; perhaps TRBD2 as D (6 bases). In germline, CDR1 is ENHRY, CDR2 SYGVKD. V was clipped by 11 bases and J by 1 base, with 22 bases between them. The CDR3 has 16 residues. CDR3 sequence: CASSQGTGVGTDTQYF. The CDR3 DNA reads TGTGCCTCTTCTCAAGGGACGGGAGTAGGCACAGATACGCAGTATTTT.

The chain recombines TRBV29-1 with TRBJ1-5; D is possibly TRBD1 (6 bases). CDR1 SQVTM and CDR2 ANQGSEA come from the germline V gene. V was cut by 4 bases and J by 6 bases, with 13 bases left in between. There are 13 residues in the CDR3. The CDR3 nucleotides are TGCAGCGTTGGGCAGGGAGGGGGTCAGCCCCAGCATTTT. The encoded protein is CSVGQGGGQPQHF.

The V call is TRBV5-1, the J call TRBJ1-2; 11 nucleotides agree with TRBD1. CDR1 and CDR2 (germline): SGHRS, YFSETQ. Germline trimming cut 4 bases from V and 2 bases from J; bases unmatched to any gene: 7. CDR3 length equals 16 residues. CDR3 loop: CASSQSGTGGNYGYTF. The CDR3 DNA is TGCGCCAGCAGCCAATCCGGGACAGGGGGGAACTATGGCTACACCTTC.

The CDR3 region is CASSPLGADSYEQYF. The CDR3 coding sequence is TGTGCCAGCAGTCCCCTCGGAGCGGATTCCTACGAGCAGTACTTC. The gene calls are TRBV28 and TRBJ2-7, with a tentative D call TRBD2 (5 bases). Germline V gene lookup returns CDR1 MDHEN and CDR2 SYDVKM. V dropped 5 bases and J dropped 1 base, with 15 bases sitting between them. The CDR3 contains 15 residues.

The genes are TRBV19 and TRBJ2-5; TRBD2 aligns across 7 bases. The CDR3 is 15 amino acids. V lost 1 base, J lost 2 bases, and 4 bases stayed unmatched. The germline gives CDR1 LNHDA, CDR2 SQIVND (reference sequence). CDR3 loop: CASSIGGTIQETQYF. CDR3 in DNA: TGTGCCAGTAGTATAGGGGGGACTATACAAGAGACCCAGTACTTC.

J is TRBJ1-1 and V is TRBV6-2 or TRBV6-3; TRBD1 agrees at 8 bases. This CDR3 comprises 20 residues. Germline-derived CDR1 and CDR2 are MNHEY and SVGEGT. With 2 bases clipped from V and 1 base from J, the junction kept 18 bases outside the gene matches. The CDR3 sequence is CASSYLEGQGVFFGNTEAFF. The CDR3 bases are TGTGCCAGCAGTTACCTAGAAGGACAGGGTGTTTTTTTCGGGAACACTGAAGCTTTCTTT.

The rearrangement uses TRBV19 and TRBJ1-2, with a weak D call TRBD1 (5 bases). CDR1 and CDR2 from the germline V gene are LNHDA and SQIVND (reference sequence). Trimming removed 3 bases from V and 6 bases from J, with 14 bases in between. The CDR3 consists of 14 residues. The CDR3 is CASSIVGARDGYTF. CDR3 sequence (DNA): TGTGCCAGTAGTATTGTTGGGGCTCGAGATGGCTACACCTTC.

V and J are TRBV19 and TRBJ2-3; D call uncertain. Deletions cut 10 bases from V and 2 bases from J, with 13 bases between. This CDR3 contains 13 residues. The germline CDR1 and CDR2 sequences are LNHDA and SQIVND (reference sequence). CDR3 amino acids: CATSRQDTDTQYF. The CDR3 region has the DNA TGTGCCACCTCCAGGCAGGACACAGATACGCAGTATTTT.

CDR3 in DNA: TGTGCCAGAAGCCCCCGTCCCGGGACAGGGGATTACGAGCAGTACTTC. This codes for CARSPRPGTGDYEQYF. This rearrangement joins TRBV5-3 to TRBJ2-7; TRBD1 matches 10 bases. TRBV5-3 is marked as an open reading frame, function uncertain. This CDR3 is 16 amino acids long. Germline trimming cut 4 bases from V and 4 bases from J; bases unmatched to any gene: 11.

The chain combines TRBV7-9 with TRBJ2-7; weak D call: TRBD2 (5 bases). Germline CDR1 and CDR2: SEHNR and FQNEAQ (reference sequence). V was pared by 1 base and J by 6 bases, with 10 bases between. The CDR3 totals 13 residues. CDR3: CASSLESGSEQYF. CDR3 coding DNA: TGTGCCAGCAGCTTAGAGTCGGGGTCCGAGCAGTACTTC.

The chain employs TRBV7-2 and TRBJ2-2, with D maybe TRBD2 (6 bases). CDR1 SGHTA and CDR2 FQGNSA come from the germline V gene. V lost 4 bases and J 6 bases, leaving 12 bases between the germline ends. CDR3 length: 14 amino acids. The CDR3 coding sequence is TGTGCCAGCAGCTGGGAACCGGGGGCCGGGGAGCTGTTTTTT. Protein sequence: CASSWEPGAGELFF.

This clone has a single count. The chain joins TRBV5-1 to TRBJ2-6; D not certain. The CDR3 extends over 15 amino acids. V lost 0 bases and J 1 base, leaving 5 bases between the germline ends. Per the germline V gene, CDR1 is SGHRS and CDR2 is YFSETQ. CDR3 in DNA: TGCGCCAGCAGCTTGGCGGGTTCTGGGGCCAACGTCCTGACTTTC. Translation gives CASSLAGSGANVLTF.

The CDR3 is CASSLASSAAGNTIYF. The CDR3 DNA is TGTGCCAGCAGCTTGGCCAGCAGCGCCGCTGGAAACACCATATATTTT. This chain uses TRBV5-4 with TRBJ1-3; D gene unclear. The length of the CDR3 is 16 residues. Trimming left V 0 bases short and J 2 bases short, with 12 bases between. The germline V gene has CDR1 SGHNT and CDR2 YYREEE (reference sequence).

The chain couples TRBV5-8 to TRBJ2-7, with 9 bases aligning to TRBD2. Germline trimming cut 0 bases from V and 6 bases from J; bases unmatched to any gene: 7. The germline CDR1 and CDR2 sequences are SGHTS and YDEGEE. The CDR3 totals 15 residues. CDR3 protein: CASSLAAGLASEQYF. In DNA form, the CDR3 reads TGTGCCAGCAGCTTGGCGGCGGGACTAGCATCCGAGCAGTACTTC.

The chain couples TRBV6-4 to TRBJ2-7; 8 nucleotides match TRBD2. The CDR3 runs to 15 residues. Per the germline V gene, CDR1 is MRHNA and CDR2 is SNTAGT. V was pared by 2 bases and J by 4 bases, with 7 bases of the junction left unmatched. CDR3 sequence: CASSDLSGNEYEQYF. The DNA for the CDR3 is TGTGCCAGCAGTGACCTTAGCGGGAACGAGTACGAGCAGTACTTC.

The chain recombines TRBV2 with TRBJ1-1, with 8 bases fitting TRBD1. The CDR3 runs 14 residues. Germline CDR1 reads SNHLY; CDR2 reads FYNNEI. V trimming: 5 bases; J trimming: 5 bases; junction bases outside the gene matches: 7. CDR3 DNA: TGTGCCAGCAGTTCTGGCAGGGGGCAGACTGAAGCTTTCTTT. As protein: CASSSGRGQTEAFF.

This clone came up a few times. This chain joins TRBV7-9 and TRBJ1-2, with D possibly matching TRBD1 (5 bases). The V gene's germline CDR1 is SEHNR and CDR2 FQNEAQ (reference sequence). CDR3 length equals 13 residues. The V and J ends lost 4 bases and 2 bases respectively, with 8 bases between them. The CDR3 is CASSSTENYGYTF. The CDR3 DNA sequence: TGTGCCAGCAGCTCGACAGAAAACTATGGCTACACCTTC.

The chain couples TRBV5-6 to TRBJ2-5; possibly TRBD1 for D (6 bases). The CDR3 extends over 14 amino acids. Per the germline V gene, CDR1 is SGHDT and CDR2 is YYEEEE. The V end lost 4 bases, the J end lost 4 bases, and 14 bases lay between the germline ends. The chain's CDR3 is CASSHWTVGETQYF. The CDR3 nucleotides are TGTGCCAGCAGCCATTGGACAGTAGGAGAGACCCAGTACTTC.

The rearrangement links TRBV3-1 (or the pseudogene TRBV3-2) to TRBJ2-7; TRBD1 matches 7 bases. Germline V lookup: CDR1 LGHDT, CDR2 YNNKEL (reference sequence). J lost 2 bases, V lost 0 bases, and 4 bases had no gene match. This CDR3 has 15 amino acids. This CDR3 reads CASSQEQGTTYEQYF. Written as DNA, the CDR3 is TGTGCCAGCAGCCAAGAACAGGGGACCACCTACGAGCAGTACTTC.

This chain connects TRBV5-5 to TRBJ1-4; 10 nucleotides agree with TRBD1. Trimming cost V 1 base and J 1 base; bases outside gene matches: 7. CDR1 is SGHKS, CDR2 YYEKEE, per germline (reference sequence). CDR3 length equals 18 residues. The CDR3 is CASSLTRQGAGTNEKLFF. For the CDR3, the DNA is TGTGCCAGCAGCTTGACCCGACAGGGGGCGGGAACTAATGAAAAACTGTTTTTT.

The sample holds one count of this clone. The chain has TRBV6-2 or TRBV6-3 and TRBJ2-7; no clear D gene. The CDR3 loop spans 11 amino acids. Trimming left V 1 base short and J 6 bases short, with 4 bases between. Germline values: CDR1 MNHEY, CDR2 SVGEGT. The CDR3 DNA reads TGTGCCAGCAGTTACTTTAGCGAGCAGTACTTC. Its translation: CASSYFSEQYF.

The chain recombines TRBV7-8 with TRBJ1-5; 8 positions agree with TRBD1. The CDR3 extends over 15 amino acids. In germline, CDR1 is SGHVS, CDR2 FQNEAQ. With V trimmed by 1 base and J by 4 bases, 3 bases remained unmatched. The CDR3 loop is CASSLGDRPNQPQHF. The CDR3 DNA reads as TGTGCCAGCAGCTTAGGGGACAGGCCGAATCAGCCCCAGCATTTT. Drawing the rest from reference TRBV7-8 and TRBJ1-5, the complete variable domain is GAGVSQSPRYKVAKRGQDVALRCDPISGHVSLFWYQQALGQGPEFLTYFQNEAQLDKSGLPSDRFFAERPEGSVSTLKIQRTQQEDSAVYLCASSLGDRPNQPQHFGDGTRLSIL.